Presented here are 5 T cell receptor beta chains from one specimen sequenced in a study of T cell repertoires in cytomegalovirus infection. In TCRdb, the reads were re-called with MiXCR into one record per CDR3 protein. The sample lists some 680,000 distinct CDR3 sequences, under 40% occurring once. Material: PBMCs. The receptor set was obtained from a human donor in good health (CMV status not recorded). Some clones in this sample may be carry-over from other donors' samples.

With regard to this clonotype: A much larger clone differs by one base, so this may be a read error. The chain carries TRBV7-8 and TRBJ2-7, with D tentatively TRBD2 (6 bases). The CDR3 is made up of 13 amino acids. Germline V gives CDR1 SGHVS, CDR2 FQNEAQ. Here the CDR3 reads CSSRRARTYEQYF. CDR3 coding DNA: TGTTCCAGCAGGAGGGCCAGGACCTACGAGCAGTACTTC.

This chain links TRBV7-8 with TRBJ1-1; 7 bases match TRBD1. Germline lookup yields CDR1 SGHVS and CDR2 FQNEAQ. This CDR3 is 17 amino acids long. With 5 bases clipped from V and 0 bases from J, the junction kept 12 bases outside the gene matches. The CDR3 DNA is TGTGCCAGCAGCACTCGGCCCCCTGACAGGGTGAACACTGAAGCTTTCTTT. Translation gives CASSTRPPDRVNTEAFF.

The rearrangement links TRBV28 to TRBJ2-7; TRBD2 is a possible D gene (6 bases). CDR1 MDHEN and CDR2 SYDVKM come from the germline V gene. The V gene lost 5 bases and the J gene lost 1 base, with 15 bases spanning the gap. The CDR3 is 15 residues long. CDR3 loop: CASSLGGPRSYEQYF. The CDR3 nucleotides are TGTGCCAGCAGTCTAGGAGGGCCCCGTTCCTACGAGCAGTACTTC.

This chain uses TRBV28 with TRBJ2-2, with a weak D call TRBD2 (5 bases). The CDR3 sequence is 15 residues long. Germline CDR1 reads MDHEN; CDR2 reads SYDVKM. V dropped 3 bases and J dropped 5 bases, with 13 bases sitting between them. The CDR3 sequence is CASSLGSARTGELFF. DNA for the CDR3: TGTGCCAGCAGTTTGGGTAGCGCGAGAACCGGGGAGCTGTTTTTT.

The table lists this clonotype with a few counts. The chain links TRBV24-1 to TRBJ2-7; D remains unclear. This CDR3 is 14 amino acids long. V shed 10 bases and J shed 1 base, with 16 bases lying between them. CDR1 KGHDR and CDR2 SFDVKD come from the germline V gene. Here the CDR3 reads CATQPKDTSYEQYF. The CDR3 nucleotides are TGTGCCACTCAGCCCAAAGACACTTCCTACGAGCAGTACTTC.